The 7 T cell receptor beta chains given below trace back to one sample, sequenced in a study of blood T cell repertoires in COVID-19. Profiled with immunoSEQ multiplex PCR; TCRdb holds only in-frame clones, not every one. The sample lists around 250,000 clones; 80% to 90% were seen once. Sequencing used peripheral blood. The source is a woman in her sixties or seventies with COVID-19, enrolled during active disease.

The DNA for the CDR3 is TGCAGTGCTAGAGGAGGCGGTGAGCAGTTCTTC. Translated, it gives CSARGGGEQFF. The V gene is TRBV20-1, the J gene TRBJ2-1; D gene uncertain. V was trimmed by 1 base and J by 9 bases, leaving 7 bases between them. Germline V gene sequence: CDR1 DFQATT, CDR2 SNEGSKA (reference sequence). This CDR3 contains 11 residues.

This chain's CDR3 is CASSLASAGGLSNEQFF. The CDR3 DNA sequence: TGTGCCAGCAGTTTAGCGTCGGCAGGGGGCCTAAGCAATGAGCAGTTCTTC. The chain couples TRBV28 to TRBJ2-1; TRBD1 matches 8 bases. The germline V gene has CDR1 MDHEN and CDR2 SYDVKM. The V segment lost 2 bases and the J segment 6 bases; nucleotides outside the gene matches: 12. The CDR3 has 17 residues.

J is TRBJ1-2 and V is TRBV12-3 or TRBV12-4, with 9 positions matching TRBD1. V shed 6 bases and J 6 bases; nucleotides not matched to a gene: 2. CDR3 length equals 12 residues. The CDR3 loop is CASRQGADGYTF. The CDR3 DNA reads TGTGCCAGCAGACAGGGGGCGGATGGCTACACCTTC.

The rearrangement joins TRBV30 to TRBJ2-5; no firm D call. The CDR3 runs to 12 residues. V dropped 3 bases and J dropped 5 bases, with 10 bases sitting between them. CDR1 is GTSNPN, CDR2 SVGIG, per germline (reference sequence). CDR3: CAWSLRWETQYF. CDR3 nucleotide sequence: TGTGCCTGGAGCCTCAGGTGGGAGACCCAGTACTTC.

The V gene is TRBV28, the J gene TRBJ1-4; TRBD1 aligns across 9 bases. Germline CDR1 and CDR2: MDHEN and SYDVKM. The CDR3 totals 18 residues. V lost 7 bases, J lost 8 bases, and 20 bases stayed unmatched. The CDR3 loop reads CASTTNLKPGQGREKLFF. CDR3 DNA: TGTGCCAGCACCACAAATCTTAAACCGGGACAGGGAAGAGAAAAACTGTTTTTT.

CDR3 nucleotide sequence: TGTGCCAGCTCGCCCCGGGCGGGGAACACTGAAGCTTTCTTT. Its translation is CASSPRAGNTEAFF. The chain joins TRBV18 to TRBJ1-1, with D hard to call. Germline lookup yields CDR1 KGHSH and CDR2 LQKENI. There are 14 residues in the CDR3. Trimming took 6 bases from V and 1 from J, leaving 12 bases between them.

The chain links TRBV2 to TRBJ1-1; D is ambiguous. CDR3 length: 13 amino acids. The V and J ends lost 10 bases and 0 bases respectively, with 12 bases between them. CDR1 SNHLY and CDR2 FYNNEI come from the germline V gene. The CDR3 DNA reads as TGTGCCACCAAAACAGATCTGAACACTGAAGCTTTCTTT. It codes for CATKTDLNTEAFF.